A selection of T cell receptor beta chains follows, all from one sample in a study of human thymus T cells. Assay: immunoSEQ multiplex PCR; the TCRdb copy retains only in-frame clones and omits some. The sample records tens of thousands of clones, 95% being singletons. Sequencing input: thymus tissue. Receptors originate from a girl under two years old with a congenital heart defect but otherwise immunologically healthy. CDR3s include the opening cysteine and the closing phenylalanine or tryptophan. A D gene is named only where the DNA matches it firmly. A row's size may be missing; if present it is once, few, many or a size class.

j_gene: TRBJ2-3; d_gene: TRBD2; v_gene: TRBV4-1; abundance: .; CDR3aa: CASSLLPGGSADTQYF; CDR3nt: TGCGCCAGCAGCCTCCTCCCGGGCGGGAGCGCAGATACGCAGTATTTT
j_gene: TRBJ1-1; d_gene: .; v_gene: TRBV15; abundance: .; CDR3aa: CATSSRTPTETEAFF; CDR3nt: TGTGCCACCAGCTCCCGGACACCCACGGAGACTGAAGCTTTCTTT
j_gene: TRBJ2-5; d_gene: .; v_gene: TRBV6-6; abundance: .; CDR3aa: CASGMERKYF; CDR3nt: TGTGCCAGCGGGATGGAGAGAAAGTACTTC
j_gene: TRBJ1-2; d_gene: .; v_gene: TRBV19; abundance: .; CDR3aa: CASSIGEVSNYGYTF; CDR3nt: TGTGCCAGTAGTATTGGCGAAGTCTCTAACTATGGCTACACCTTC
j_gene: TRBJ1-3; d_gene: .; v_gene: TRBV10-3; abundance: .; CDR3aa: CASRPRVSGNTIYF; CDR3nt: TGTGCCAGCCGGCCCAGGGTCTCTGGAAACACCATATATTTT
j_gene: TRBJ2-7; d_gene: .; v_gene: TRBV21-1; abundance: .; CDR3aa: CASSRLSGRTYEQYF; CDR3nt: TGTGCCAGCAGCCGTCTCAGCGGGAGAACTTACGAGCAGTACTTC
j_gene: TRBJ2-1; d_gene: .; v_gene: TRBV4-1; abundance: few; CDR3aa: CASSQAGRPPEQFF; CDR3nt: TGCGCCAGCAGCCAGGCGGGGAGGCCTCCTGAGCAGTTCTTC
j_gene: TRBJ2-7; d_gene: .; v_gene: TRBV27; abundance: .; CDR3aa: CASRPDRTLKSYEQYF; CDR3nt: TGTGCCAGCAGACCAGACAGAACTCTGAAGTCCTACGAGCAGTACTTC
j_gene: TRBJ1-1; d_gene: .; v_gene: TRBV6-5; abundance: .; CDR3aa: CASSYRSMNTEAFF; CDR3nt: TGTGCCAGCAGTTACAGGTCGATGAACACTGAAGCTTTCTTT
j_gene: TRBJ2-1; d_gene: .; v_gene: TRBV28; abundance: .; CDR3aa: CASSLWAWQGSEQFF; CDR3nt: TGTGCCAGCAGTTTATGGGCGTGGCAGGGCAGTGAGCAGTTCTTC
j_gene: TRBJ2-2; d_gene: .; v_gene: TRBV5-1; abundance: .; CDR3aa: CASSLGSGLTGELFF; CDR3nt: TGCGCCAGCAGCTTGGGGTCAGGTTTGACCGGGGAGCTGTTTTTT
j_gene: TRBJ2-7; d_gene: .; v_gene: TRBV5-1; abundance: .; CDR3aa: CASSFLPGRSYEQYF; CDR3nt: TGCGCCAGCAGCTTCTTACCGGGACGGTCCTACGAGCAGTACTTC
j_gene: TRBJ1-1; d_gene: .; v_gene: TRBV25-1; abundance: .; CDR3aa: CASSAGVSNTEAFF; CDR3nt: TGTGCCAGCAGTGCAGGAGTGTCGAACACTGAAGCTTTCTTT
j_gene: TRBJ2-7; d_gene: TRBD1; v_gene: TRBV9; abundance: .; CDR3aa: CASSPRTGEFYEQYF; CDR3nt: TGTGCCAGCAGCCCGCGGACAGGGGAGTTCTACGAGCAGTACTTC
j_gene: TRBJ1-4; d_gene: TRBD1; v_gene: TRBV11-2; abundance: .; CDR3aa: CASSLVPDRQDEKLFF; CDR3nt: TGTGCCAGCAGCTTAGTACCGGACAGGCAGGATGAAAAACTGTTTTTT
j_gene: TRBJ1-2; d_gene: TRBD1; v_gene: TRBV27; abundance: .; CDR3aa: CASSRDRGNYGYTF; CDR3nt: TGTGCCAGCAGTAGGGACAGGGGTAACTATGGCTACACCTTC
j_gene: TRBJ2-2; d_gene: .; v_gene: TRBV27; abundance: .; CDR3aa: CASKSLKLRGPTGELFF; CDR3nt: TGTGCCAGCAAGAGTTTAAAGCTAAGAGGTCCCACCGGGGAGCTGTTTTTT